This TCR beta chain originates from a study of blood T cells in healthy people across ages. Caucasian, healthy and from Russia, the donors were aged between about 6 and 90. There are 15 residues in the CDR3. Germline V gene sequence: CDR1 MNHEY, CDR2 SVGEGT. Trimming cost V 6 bases and J 4 bases; bases outside gene matches: 9. There are a few counts of this clonotype. Its antigen remains unidentified. Overall study results and limits: There were more naive CD4+ cells and higher diversity in long-lived donors than in aged donors.

A J-beta primer mix and a sample-barcoded 5' primer were used in a second PCR of about 7 to 12 cycles. TCRdb processed the 5' RACE reads anew with MiXCR; each CDR3 protein has one entry. The data hold 1.5 million to 2 million distinct CDR3 sequences, with 28% observed a single time. This chain uses TRBV6-2 or TRBV6-3 with TRBJ2-1; TRBD2 matches at 7 bases. Sequenced sample: blood. The sequence was obtained from a woman younger than 45 in good health. CDR3 protein: CASRNGGTSYNEQFF. The DNA of the CDR3 is TGTGCCAGCAGAAACGGGGGGACTTCTTACAATGAGCAGTTCTTC.